The present TCR beta chain was sequenced within a study of blood T cell repertoires in COVID-19. There are 21 residues in the CDR3. Germline CDR1 SGHVS, CDR2 FNYEAQ. V was pared by 3 bases and J by 4 bases, with 26 bases of the junction left unmatched. In the source study's methods: Using reference gene primer amplification, nucleated cell counts were estimated. Generated by immunoSEQ multiplex PCR, the TCRdb table keeps only in-frame clones and is missing some. The V and J calls and clone size were taken over from that table, and D and trimming were inferred from the DNA. Of roughly 140,000 clones listed, around 81% are singletons. The participants were between roughly 18 and 100 years old and came from about two dozen US areas. Recovery among Cohort 3 donors was established by two negative PCRs, clearance, or symptom resolution.

Sample: PBMCs or T cells enriched from blood (not recorded which). The chain carries TRBV7-6 and TRBJ1-1; TRBD1 agrees at 7 bases. This receptor was taken from a woman aged 40-49 years who had recovered from COVID-19. CDR3 DNA: TGTGCCAGCAGCTTTTACTTACGGAGGGGGCGGAATCTAAATGAGGGCACTGAAGCTTTCTTT. It codes for CASSFYLRRGRNLNEGTEAFF.